The present TCR beta chain was sequenced within a study of blood T cell repertoires in COVID-19. Study as a whole: PBMCs, B-cell-depleted T cells, or T cells provided the cDNA or gDNA that made up the material.

The authors' processing: Amplification with reference gene primers provided the estimates of nucleated cell counts. The method was immunoSEQ multiplex PCR; TCRdb's version includes in-frame clones alone and lacks a portion of them. The DNA was the basis for D and trimming; V, J and clone size are from that table. Of 250,000 to 350,000 clones detected, about 90% appear once; the ten largest clones hold around 6.6%. The CDR3 sequence is 17 residues long. With V trimmed by 4 bases and J by 0 bases, 3 bases remained unmatched. Per the germline V gene, CDR1 is MGHRA and CDR2 is YSYEKL. V usage is TRBV4-1 and J usage is TRBJ2-1, with 13 nucleotides matching TRBD2. This TCR derives from a man in his late teens or twenties who had recovered from COVID-19. The sample consisted of peripheral blood. This chain's CDR3 is CASSLWTSGSSYNEQFF. The CDR3 DNA reads TGCGCCAGCAGCCTCTGGACTAGCGGGAGCTCCTACAATGAGCAGTTCTTC.